The subject of this entry is one T cell receptor (beta chain). This CDR3 region has 15 residues. Germline V gene data show CDR1 as SGHTA and CDR2 as FQGTGA. Trimming took off 6 bases at V and 1 base at J, with 14 bases between the two ends. This sample is drawn from a study of T cell changes during pregnancy in multiple sclerosis. Using immunoSEQ multiplex PCR, the repertoire was profiled, and TCRdb retains in-frame clones only, with some absent. The data contain about 100,000 clones, 92% of them seen just once; the ten biggest clones take up just under 2%. The receptor was derived from a female donor with multiple sclerosis, enrolled in a pregnancy study. The genes are TRBV7-3 and TRBJ2-3; D perhaps matches TRBD1 (6 bases). The specimen comprised peripheral blood, sampled after pregnancy. The CDR3 bases are TGTGCCAGCAGTTACAGGGAAAGAGGCACAGATACGCAGTATTTT. Protein product: CASSYRERGTDTQYF.